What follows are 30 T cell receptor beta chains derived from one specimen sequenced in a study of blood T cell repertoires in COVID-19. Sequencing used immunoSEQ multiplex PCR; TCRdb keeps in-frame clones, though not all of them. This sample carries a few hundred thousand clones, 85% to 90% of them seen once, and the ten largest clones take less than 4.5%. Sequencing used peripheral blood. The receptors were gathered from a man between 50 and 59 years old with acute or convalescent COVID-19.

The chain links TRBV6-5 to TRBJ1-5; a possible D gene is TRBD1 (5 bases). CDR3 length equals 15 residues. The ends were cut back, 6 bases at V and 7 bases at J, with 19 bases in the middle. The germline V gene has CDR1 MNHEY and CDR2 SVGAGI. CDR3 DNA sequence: TGTGCCAGCAGCTCCGGGACTCCCTACGGACAGCCCCAGCATTTT. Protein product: CASSSGTPYGQPQHF.

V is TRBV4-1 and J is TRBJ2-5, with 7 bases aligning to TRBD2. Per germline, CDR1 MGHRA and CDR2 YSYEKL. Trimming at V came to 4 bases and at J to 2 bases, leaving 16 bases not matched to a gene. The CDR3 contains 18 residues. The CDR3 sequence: CASSRLAGGRGVQETQYF. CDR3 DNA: TGCGCCAGCAGCCGCCTAGCCGGAGGGAGGGGCGTACAAGAGACCCAGTACTTC.

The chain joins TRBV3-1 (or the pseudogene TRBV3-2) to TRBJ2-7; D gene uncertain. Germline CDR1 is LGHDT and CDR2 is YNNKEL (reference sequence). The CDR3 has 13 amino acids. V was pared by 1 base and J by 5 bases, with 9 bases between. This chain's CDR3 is CASSQVQVNEQYF. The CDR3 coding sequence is TGTGCCAGCAGCCAAGTGCAGGTAAACGAGCAGTACTTC.

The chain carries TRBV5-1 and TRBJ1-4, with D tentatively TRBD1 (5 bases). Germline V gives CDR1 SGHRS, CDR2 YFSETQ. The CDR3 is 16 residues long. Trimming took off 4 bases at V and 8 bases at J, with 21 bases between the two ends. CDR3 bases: TGCGCCAGCAGCATCGGCCTGGGGGAGGTCGGCGAAAAACTGTTTTTT. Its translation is CASSIGLGEVGEKLFF.

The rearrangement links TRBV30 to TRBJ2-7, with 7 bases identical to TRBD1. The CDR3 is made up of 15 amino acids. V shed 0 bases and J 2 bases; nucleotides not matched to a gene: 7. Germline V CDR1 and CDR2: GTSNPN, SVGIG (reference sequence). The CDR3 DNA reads TGTGCCTGGAGTGTACTTACAGGGGCTCCCTACGAGCAGTACTTC. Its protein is CAWSVLTGAPYEQYF.

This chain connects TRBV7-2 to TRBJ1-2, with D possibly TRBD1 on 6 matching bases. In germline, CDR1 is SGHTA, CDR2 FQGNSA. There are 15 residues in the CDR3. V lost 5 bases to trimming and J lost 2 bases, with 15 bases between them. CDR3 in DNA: TGTGCCAGCAGCCCAGACGGGGGGCGCAACTATGGCTACACCTTC. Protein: CASSPDGGRNYGYTF.

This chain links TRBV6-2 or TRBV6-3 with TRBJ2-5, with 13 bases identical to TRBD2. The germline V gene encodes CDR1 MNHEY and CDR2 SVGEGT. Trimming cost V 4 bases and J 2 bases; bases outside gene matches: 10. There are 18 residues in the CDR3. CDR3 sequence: CASSSLFGLAGAQETQYF. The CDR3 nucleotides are TGTGCCAGCAGTTCCTTATTCGGACTAGCGGGGGCTCAAGAGACCCAGTACTTC.

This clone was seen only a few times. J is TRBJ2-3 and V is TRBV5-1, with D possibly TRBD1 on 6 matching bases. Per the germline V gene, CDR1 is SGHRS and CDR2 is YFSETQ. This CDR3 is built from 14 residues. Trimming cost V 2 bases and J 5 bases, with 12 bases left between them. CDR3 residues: CASSFQGSIDTQYF. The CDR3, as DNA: TGCGCCAGCAGCTTTCAGGGGTCTATAGATACGCAGTATTTT.

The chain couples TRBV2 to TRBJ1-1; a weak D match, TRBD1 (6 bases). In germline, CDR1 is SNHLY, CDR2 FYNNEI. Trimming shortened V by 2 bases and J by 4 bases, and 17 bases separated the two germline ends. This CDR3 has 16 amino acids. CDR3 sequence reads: CASSERGREGGTEAFF. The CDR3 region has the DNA TGTGCCAGCAGTGAAAGGGGGAGGGAAGGAGGCACTGAAGCTTTCTTT.

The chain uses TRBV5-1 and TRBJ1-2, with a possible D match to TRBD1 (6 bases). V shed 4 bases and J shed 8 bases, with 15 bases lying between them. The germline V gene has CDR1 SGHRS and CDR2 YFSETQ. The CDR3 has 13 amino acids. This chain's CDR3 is CASSPTGQSGYTF. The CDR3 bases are TGCGCCAGCAGCCCCACCGGACAGAGCGGCTACACCTTC.

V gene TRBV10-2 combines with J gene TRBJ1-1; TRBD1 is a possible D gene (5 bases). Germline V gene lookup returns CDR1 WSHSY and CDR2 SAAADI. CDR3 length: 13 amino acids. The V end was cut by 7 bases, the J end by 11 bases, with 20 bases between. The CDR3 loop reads CASTDGGSRGAFF. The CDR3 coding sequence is TGCGCCAGCACCGACGGGGGTTCCCGAGGGGCTTTCTTT.

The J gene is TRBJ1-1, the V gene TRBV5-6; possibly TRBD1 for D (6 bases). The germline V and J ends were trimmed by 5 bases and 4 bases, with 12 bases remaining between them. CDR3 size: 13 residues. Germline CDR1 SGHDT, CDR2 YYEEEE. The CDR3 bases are TGTGCCAGCAGATCGAGGGGGTCCACTGAAGCTTTCTTT. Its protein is CASRSRGSTEAFF. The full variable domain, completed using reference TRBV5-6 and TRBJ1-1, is DAGVTQSPTHLIKTRGQQVTLRCSPKSGHDTVSWYQQALGQGPQFIFQYYEEEERQRGNFPDRFSGHQFPNYSSELNVNALLLGDSALYLCASRSRGSTEAFFGQGTRLTVV.

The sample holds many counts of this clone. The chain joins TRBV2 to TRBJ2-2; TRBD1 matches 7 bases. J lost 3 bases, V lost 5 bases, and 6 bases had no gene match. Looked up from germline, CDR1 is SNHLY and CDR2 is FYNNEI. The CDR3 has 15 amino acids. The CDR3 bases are TGTGCCAGCAGTTTCGGACAGGCTTACACCGGGGAGCTGTTTTTT. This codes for CASSFGQAYTGELFF.

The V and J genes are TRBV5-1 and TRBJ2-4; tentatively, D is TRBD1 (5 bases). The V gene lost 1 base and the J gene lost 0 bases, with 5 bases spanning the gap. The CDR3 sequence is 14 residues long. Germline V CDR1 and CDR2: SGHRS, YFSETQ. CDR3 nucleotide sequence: TGCGCCAGCAGCTTGAGGGGAGCCAAAAACATTCAGTACTTC. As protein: CASSLRGAKNIQYF. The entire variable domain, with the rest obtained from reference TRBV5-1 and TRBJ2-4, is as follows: KAGVTQTPRYLIKTRGQQVTLSCSPISGHRSVSWYQQTPGQGLQFLFEYFSETQRNKGNFPGRFSGRQFSNSRSEMNVSTLELGDSALYLCASSLRGAKNIQYFGAGTRLSVL.

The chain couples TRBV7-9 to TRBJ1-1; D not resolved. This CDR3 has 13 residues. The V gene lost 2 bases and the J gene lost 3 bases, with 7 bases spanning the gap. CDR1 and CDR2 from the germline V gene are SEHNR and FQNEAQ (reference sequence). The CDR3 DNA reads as TGTGCCAGCAGCTTAAGACGGGACACTGAAGCTTTCTTT. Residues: CASSLRRDTEAFF.

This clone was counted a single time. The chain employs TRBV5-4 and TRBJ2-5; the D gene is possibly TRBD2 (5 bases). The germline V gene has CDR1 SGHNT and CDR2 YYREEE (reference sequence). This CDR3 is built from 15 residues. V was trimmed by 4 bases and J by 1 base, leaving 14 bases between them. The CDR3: CASSRAATPQETQYF. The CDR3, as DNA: TGTGCCAGCAGCCGAGCGGCGACCCCCCAAGAGACCCAGTACTTC.

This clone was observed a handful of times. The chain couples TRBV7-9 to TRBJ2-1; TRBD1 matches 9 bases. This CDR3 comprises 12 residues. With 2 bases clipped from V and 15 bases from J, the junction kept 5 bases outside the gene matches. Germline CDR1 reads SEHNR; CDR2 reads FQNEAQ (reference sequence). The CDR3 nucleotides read TGTGCCAGCAGCTTAAAGGACAGGGGAGGGTTCTTC. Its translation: CASSLKDRGGFF. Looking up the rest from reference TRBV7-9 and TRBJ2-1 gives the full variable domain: DTGVSQNPRHKITKRGQNVTFRCDPISEHNRLYWYRQTLGQGPEFLTYFQNEAQLEKSRLLSDRFSAERPKGSFSTLEIQRTEQGDSAMYLCASSLKDRGGFFGPGTRLTVL.

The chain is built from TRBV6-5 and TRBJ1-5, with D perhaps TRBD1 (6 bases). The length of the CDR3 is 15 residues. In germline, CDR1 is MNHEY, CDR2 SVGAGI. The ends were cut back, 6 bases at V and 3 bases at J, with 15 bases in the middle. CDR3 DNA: TGTGCCAGCAGCTTCAGGGCAGGGGACAATCAGCCCCAGCATTTT. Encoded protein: CASSFRAGDNQPQHF.

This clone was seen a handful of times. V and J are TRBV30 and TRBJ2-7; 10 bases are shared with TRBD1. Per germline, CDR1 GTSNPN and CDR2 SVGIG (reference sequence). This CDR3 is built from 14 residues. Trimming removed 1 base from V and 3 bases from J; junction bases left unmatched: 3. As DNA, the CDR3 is TGTGCCTGGAGTGAGGGGGACAGGGGCTACGAGCAGTACTTC. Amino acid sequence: CAWSEGDRGYEQYF.

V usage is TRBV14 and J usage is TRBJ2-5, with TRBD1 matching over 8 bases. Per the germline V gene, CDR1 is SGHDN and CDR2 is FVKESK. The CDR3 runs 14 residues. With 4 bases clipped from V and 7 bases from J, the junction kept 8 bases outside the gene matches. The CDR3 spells CASSRSGGDGTQYF. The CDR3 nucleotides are TGTGCCAGCAGCCGTTCAGGGGGCGATGGGACCCAGTACTTC. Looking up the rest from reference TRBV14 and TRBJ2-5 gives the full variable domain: EAGVTQFPSHSVIEKGQTVTLRCDPISGHDNLYWYRRVMGKEIKFLLHFVKESKQDESGMPNNRFLAERTGGTYSTLKVQPAELEDSGVYFCASSRSGGDGTQYFGPGTRLLVL.

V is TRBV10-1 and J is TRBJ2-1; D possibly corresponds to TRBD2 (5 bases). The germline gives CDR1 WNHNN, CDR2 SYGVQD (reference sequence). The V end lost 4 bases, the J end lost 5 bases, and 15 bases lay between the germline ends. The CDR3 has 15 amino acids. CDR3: CASSVTRGSNNEQFF. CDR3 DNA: TGCGCCAGCAGTGTCACTAGAGGGTCGAACAATGAGCAGTTCTTC.

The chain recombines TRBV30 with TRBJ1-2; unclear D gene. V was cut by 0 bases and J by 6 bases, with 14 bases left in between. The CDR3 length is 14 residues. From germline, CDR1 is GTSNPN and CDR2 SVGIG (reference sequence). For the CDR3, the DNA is TGTGCCTGGAGTGTACAGAACTCGATTCATGGCTACACCTTC. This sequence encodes CAWSVQNSIHGYTF.

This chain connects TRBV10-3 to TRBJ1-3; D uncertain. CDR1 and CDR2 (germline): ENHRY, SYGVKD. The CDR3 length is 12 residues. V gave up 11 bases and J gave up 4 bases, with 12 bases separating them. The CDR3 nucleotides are TGTGCCGCACAGAGCCCAGGAAACACCATATATTTT. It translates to CAAQSPGNTIYF.

CDR3 in DNA: TGTGCCAGCAGCTTAGATCTACCGGGGTCGGGGACCGGGGAGCTGTTTTTT. Translating gives CASSLDLPGSGTGELFF. The chain joins TRBV11-2 to TRBJ2-2, with D perhaps matching TRBD2 (5 bases). Trimming pared 0 bases from V and 5 bases from J, leaving 16 bases between. Germline CDR1 and CDR2: SGHAT and FQNNGV. The CDR3 spans 17 residues.

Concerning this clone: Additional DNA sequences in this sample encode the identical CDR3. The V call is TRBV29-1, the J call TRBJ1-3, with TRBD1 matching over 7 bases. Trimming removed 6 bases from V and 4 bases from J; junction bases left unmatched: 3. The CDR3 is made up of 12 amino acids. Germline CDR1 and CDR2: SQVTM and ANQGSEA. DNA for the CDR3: TGCAGCGTGCAGACAGGGGGAAACACCATATATTTT. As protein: CSVQTGGNTIYF.

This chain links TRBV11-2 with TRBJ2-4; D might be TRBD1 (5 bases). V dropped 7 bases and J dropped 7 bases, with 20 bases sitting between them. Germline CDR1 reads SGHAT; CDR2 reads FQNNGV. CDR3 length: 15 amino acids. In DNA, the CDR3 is TGTGCCAGCACCATCAGCACAGGTTACGGGAACATTCAGTACTTC. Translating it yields CASTISTGYGNIQYF.

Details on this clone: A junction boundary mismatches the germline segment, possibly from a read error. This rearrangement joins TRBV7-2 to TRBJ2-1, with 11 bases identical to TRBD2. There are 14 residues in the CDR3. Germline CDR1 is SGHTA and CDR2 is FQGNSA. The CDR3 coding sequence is TGTGCCAGCAGGTTAGCGGGGGGGCCGGGTGAGCAGTTCTTC. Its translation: CASRLAGGPGEQFF.

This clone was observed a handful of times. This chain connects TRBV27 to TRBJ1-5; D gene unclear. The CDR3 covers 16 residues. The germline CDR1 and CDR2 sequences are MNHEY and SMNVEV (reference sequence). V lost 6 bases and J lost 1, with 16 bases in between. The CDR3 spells CASSPRRGSSNQPQHF. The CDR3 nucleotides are TGTGCCAGCAGCCCGAGGCGGGGATCGAGCAATCAGCCCCAGCATTTT.

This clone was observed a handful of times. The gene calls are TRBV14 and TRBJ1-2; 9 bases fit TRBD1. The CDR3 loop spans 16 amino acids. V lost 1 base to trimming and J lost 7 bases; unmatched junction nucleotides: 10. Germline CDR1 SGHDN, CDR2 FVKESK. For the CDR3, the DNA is TGTGCCAGCAGCCAAGCCCGACAGGGGGTATTGGGTGGCTACACCTTC. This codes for CASSQARQGVLGGYTF.

The chain's CDR3 is CASSKCPRLNTGELFF. In DNA form, the CDR3 reads TGTGCCAGCAGCAAATGTCCGCGGTTGAACACCGGGGAGCTGTTTTTT. The chain has TRBV21-1 and TRBJ2-2; the table assigns TRBD2, which was not confirmed against the DNA. TRBV21-1 is assigned pseudogene status. The CDR3 is made up of 16 amino acids.